This T cell receptor beta chain appears in the sequencing data of a study of T-cell memory formation after mild COVID-19. As concerns this clonotype: Its antigen remains unknown.

TCRdb independently ran MiXCR on the 5' RACE reads; one entry per CDR3 protein. In the table there are roughly 280,000 distinct CDR3 sequences, 8.2% of which are singletons. The germline V gene has CDR1 MNHEY and CDR2 SVGEGT. The CDR3 has 15 amino acids. Trimming cost V 6 bases and J 6 bases; bases outside gene matches: 12. Whole-study findings and limits: CD4+ contracting clones lay mainly in CM and EM, CD8+ ones in EMRA. Clonal second-wave expansions that peaked on day 37 had unconfirmed SARS-CoV-2 specificity. Memory cells collected pre-infection included some clones that later responded, suggesting cross-reactive memory joined.

The source material was PBMCs or a T cell subset sorted from them (not recorded which). The clonotype originates from a man between 18 and 29 years old who had mild COVID-19 (a few samples of this study predate the infection). Cell type and time point are not known. The V gene is TRBV6-2 or TRBV6-3, the J gene TRBJ1-2; TRBD1 aligns across 8 bases. The CDR3 DNA is TGTGCCAGCAGACCTGCAGGGGGCTATGACGATGGCTACACCTTC. This gives the protein CASRPAGGYDDGYTF.